The rows below give T cell receptor beta chains drawn from one sample of a study of blood T cells in healthy people across ages. TCRdb re-called the 5' RACE reads through MiXCR, storing one row per CDR3 protein. The table records fewer than 2,000,000 distinct CDR3 sequences, about 35% of them present only once. The sample consisted of blood. All receptors come from a woman in her thirties in good health. CDR3s include the opening cysteine and the closing phenylalanine or tryptophan.

v_gene	j_gene	CDR3aa
TRBV20-1	TRBJ2-1	CSAPGRGLGNEQFF
TRBV5-1	TRBJ1-5	CASSLSGESNQPQHF
TRBV28	TRBJ2-1	CASNQGLGQFF
TRBV20-1	TRBJ1-6	CSAKRDRVSPLHF
TRBV5-1	TRBJ1-4	CASSLGDRAFATNEKLFF
TRBV9	TRBJ2-3	CASSVAARGGPGDTQYF
TRBV29-1	TRBJ1-5	CSVSGTGANQPQHF
TRBV6-1	TRBJ1-1	CASSEWLSGGTEAFF
TRBV7-9	TRBJ2-1	CASSRDRGLAYNEQFF
TRBV30	TRBJ2-5	CAWRGSSGGPKYF
TRBV2	TRBJ1-6	CASSERGPNSPLHF
TRBV29-1	TRBJ2-7	CSVETGQETYEQYF
TRBV29-1	TRBJ2-3	CSAAGLDTQYF
TRBV20-1	TRBJ2-5	CSARDQGSGVKTQYF
TRBV5-1	TRBJ2-5	CASSQLARGGQETQYF